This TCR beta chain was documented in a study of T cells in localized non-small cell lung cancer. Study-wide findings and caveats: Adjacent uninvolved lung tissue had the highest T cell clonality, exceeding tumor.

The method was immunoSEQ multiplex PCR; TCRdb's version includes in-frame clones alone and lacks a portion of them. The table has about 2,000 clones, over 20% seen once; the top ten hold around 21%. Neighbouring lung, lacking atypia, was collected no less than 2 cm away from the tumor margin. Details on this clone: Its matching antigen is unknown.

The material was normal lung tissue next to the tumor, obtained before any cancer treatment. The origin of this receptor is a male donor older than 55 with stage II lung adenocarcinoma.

CDR3 sequence reads: CASSRRELNTEAFF. In nucleotides, the CDR3 is TGTGCCAGCAGCCGTCGAGAGCTGAACACTGAAGCTTTCTTT. This chain connects TRBV11-3 to TRBJ1-1, with D uncertain. The V gene lost 5 bases and the J gene lost 0 bases, with 10 bases spanning the gap. The germline gives CDR1 SGHNT, CDR2 YENEEA. This CDR3 has 14 residues.